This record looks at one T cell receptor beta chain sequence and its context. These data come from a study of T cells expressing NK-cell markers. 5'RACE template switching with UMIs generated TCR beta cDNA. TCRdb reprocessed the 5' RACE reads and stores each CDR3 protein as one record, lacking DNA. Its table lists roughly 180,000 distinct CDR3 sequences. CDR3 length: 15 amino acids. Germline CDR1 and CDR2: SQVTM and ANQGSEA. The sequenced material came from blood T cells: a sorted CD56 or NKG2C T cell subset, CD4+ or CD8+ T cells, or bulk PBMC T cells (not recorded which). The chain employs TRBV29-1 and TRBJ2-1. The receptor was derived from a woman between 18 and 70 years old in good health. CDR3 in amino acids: CSVEDRTLGSNEQFF.